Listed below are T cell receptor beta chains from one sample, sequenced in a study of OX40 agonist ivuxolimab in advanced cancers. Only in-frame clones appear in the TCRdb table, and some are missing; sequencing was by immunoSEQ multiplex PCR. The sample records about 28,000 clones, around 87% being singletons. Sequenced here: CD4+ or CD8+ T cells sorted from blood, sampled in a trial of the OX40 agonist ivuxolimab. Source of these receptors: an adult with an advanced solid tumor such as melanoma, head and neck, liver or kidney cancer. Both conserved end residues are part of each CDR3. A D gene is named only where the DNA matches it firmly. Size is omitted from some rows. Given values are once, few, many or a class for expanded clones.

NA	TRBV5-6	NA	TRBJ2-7	CASSLWTGSYEQYF	TGTGCCAGCAGCCTATGGACGGGAAGCTACGAGCAGTACTTC
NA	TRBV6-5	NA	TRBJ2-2	CASSYKISNTGELFF	TGTGCCAGCAGTTACAAGATTTCGAACACCGGGGAGCTGTTTTTT
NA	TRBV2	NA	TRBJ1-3	CASSEDWGYGNTIYF	TGTGCCAGCAGTGAGGATTGGGGGTACGGAAACACCATATATTTT
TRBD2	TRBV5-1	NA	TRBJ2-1	CASSLIAGGLNEQFF	TGCGCCAGCAGCTTGATTGCGGGGGGGCTGAATGAGCAGTTCTTC
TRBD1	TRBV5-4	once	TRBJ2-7	CASSEDRDYEQYF	TGTGCCAGCAGCGAGGACAGGGACTACGAGCAGTACTTC
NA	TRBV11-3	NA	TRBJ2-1	CASSPYGGHEQFF	TGTGCCAGCAGCCCTTATGGGGGCCATGAGCAGTTCTTC
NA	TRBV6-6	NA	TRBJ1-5	CASSRINQPQHF	TGTGCCAGCAGTCGGATCAATCAGCCCCAGCATTTT
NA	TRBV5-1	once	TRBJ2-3	CASSGRDRSSTDTQYF	TGCGCCAGCAGCGGGAGGGACAGGTCATCCACAGATACGCAGTATTTT
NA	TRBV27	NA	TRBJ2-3	CASRRGDTQYF	TGTGCCAGCAGACGTGGGGATACGCAGTATTTT
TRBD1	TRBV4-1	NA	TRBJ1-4	CASSHHRGPIATNEKLFF	TGCGCCAGCAGCCACCACAGGGGGCCGATTGCAACTAATGAAAAACTGTTTTTT
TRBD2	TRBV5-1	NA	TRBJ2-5	CASSLELAELQETQYF	TGCGCCAGCAGCTTGGAGCTAGCGGAACTCCAAGAGACCCAGTACTTC
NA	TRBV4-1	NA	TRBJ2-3	CASRAGATSTDTQYF	TGCGCCAGCAGGGCGGGGGCCACTAGCACAGATACGCAGTATTTT
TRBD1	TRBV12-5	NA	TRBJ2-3	CASGQQGARDTQYF	TGTGCTAGTGGCCAACAGGGGGCTAGAGATACGCAGTATTTT
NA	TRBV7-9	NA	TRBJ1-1	CASSLSRGMNTEAFF	TGTGCCAGCAGCTTATCGAGGGGAATGAACACTGAAGCTTTCTTT
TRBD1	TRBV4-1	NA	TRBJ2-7	CASSHLTGGHYEQYF	TGCGCCAGCAGCCACTTGACAGGGGGCCACTACGAGCAGTACTTC
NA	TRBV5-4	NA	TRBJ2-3	CASSLDFGGPSTDTQYF	TGTGCCAGCAGCTTGGATTTCGGTGGTCCTAGCACAGATACGCAGTATTTT
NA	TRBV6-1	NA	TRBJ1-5	CASSTRPIRDQPQHF	TGTGCCAGCAGCACCCGACCCATTCGGGATCAGCCCCAGCATTTT
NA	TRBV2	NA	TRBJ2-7	CASSEVDNKPYEQYF	TGTGCCAGCAGTGAAGTAGACAATAAACCGTACGAGCAGTACTTC
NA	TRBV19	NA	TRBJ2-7	CASSDLWRSYEQYF	TGTGCCAGTAGTGATCTATGGAGGTCCTACGAGCAGTACTTC
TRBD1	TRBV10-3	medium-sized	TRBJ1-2	CAISAGGLNYGYTF	TGTGCCATCAGTGCAGGGGGACTAAACTATGGCTACACCTTC
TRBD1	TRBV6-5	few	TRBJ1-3	CASTTDREAGNTIYF	TGTGCCAGCACCACGGACAGGGAGGCTGGAAACACCATATATTTT
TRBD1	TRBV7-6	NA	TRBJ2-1	CASSLTGTGVSSLLNEQFF	TGTGCCAGCAGCTTGACTGGCACAGGGGTTTCCTCCCTACTCAATGAGCAGTTCTTC
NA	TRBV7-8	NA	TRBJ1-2	CASSPPGGNYGYTF	TGTGCCAGCAGCCCGCCGGGGGGTAACTATGGCTACACCTTC
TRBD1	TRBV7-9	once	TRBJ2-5	CASSPRQGWGETQYF	TGTGCCAGCAGCCCTCGACAGGGGTGGGGAGAGACCCAGTACTTC
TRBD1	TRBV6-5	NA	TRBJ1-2	CASSYSRGQGYYGYTF	TGTGCCAGCAGTTACTCGAGGGGACAGGGTTACTATGGCTACACCTTC
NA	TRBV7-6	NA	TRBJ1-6	CASSEGPGAYNSPLHF	TGTGCCAGCAGCGAGGGCCCAGGCGCCTATAATTCACCCCTCCACTTT
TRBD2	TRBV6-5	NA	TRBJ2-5	CASSYSSGGVTETQYF	TGTGCCAGCAGTTACTCTAGCGGGGGGGTAACGGAGACCCAGTACTTC
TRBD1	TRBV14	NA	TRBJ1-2	CASSHPSPQTGNYGYTF	TGTGCCAGCAGCCACCCCTCGCCCCAGACAGGGAACTATGGCTACACCTTC
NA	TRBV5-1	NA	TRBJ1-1	CASSPSRGMNTEAFF	TGCGCCAGCAGCCCTAGTCGGGGGATGAACACTGAAGCTTTCTTT
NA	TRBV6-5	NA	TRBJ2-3	CASSVNLVSTDTQYF	TGTGCCAGCAGCGTTAACCTAGTTAGCACAGATACGCAGTATTTT
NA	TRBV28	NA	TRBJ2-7	CASSLYARQSIGYEQYF	TGTGCCAGCAGTTTATACGCTCGACAGTCGATAGGGTACGAGCAGTACTTC
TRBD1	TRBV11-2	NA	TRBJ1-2	CASSLVPGTGGNYGYTF	TGTGCCAGCAGCTTAGTCCCCGGGACAGGGGGGAACTATGGCTACACCTTC
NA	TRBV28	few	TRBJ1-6	CASTLCLPLHF	TGTGCCAGCACCCTCTGTCTCCCCCTCCACTTT
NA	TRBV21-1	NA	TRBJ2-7	CASSEPGQKILRLYEQYF	TGTGCCAGCAGCGAACCGGGACAGAAGATTCTCCGGTTGTATGAGCAGTACTTC
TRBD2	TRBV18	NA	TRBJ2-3	CASSIAGDTDTQYF	TGTGCCAGCTCAATAGCGGGGGACACAGATACGCAGTATTTT
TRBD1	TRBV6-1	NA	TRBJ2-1	CASSAGTALIEQFF	TGTGCCAGCAGCGCAGGGACAGCCCTGATCGAGCAGTTCTTC
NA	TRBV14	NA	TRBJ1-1	CASSPGVWTEAFF	TGTGCCAGCAGTCCAGGGGTATGGACTGAAGCTTTCTTT